This T cell receptor (beta chain) was observed in a study of cytomegalovirus exposure and HLA in healthy donors. General observations from the study: The study flagged fewer than 200 TCR beta chains as cytomegalovirus-associated. Testing in vitro showed three CMV-associated chains specific for CMV antigens. TCR sequences were mostly rare, though some public TCRs occurred in many donors.

The CDR3 consists of 16 residues. V shed 0 bases and J shed 0 bases, with 11 bases lying between them. In germline, CDR1 is SGHDN, CDR2 FVKESK. This clone was seen a few times. Its specificity is not known. The method was immunoSEQ multiplex PCR; TCRdb's version includes in-frame clones alone and lacks a portion of them. Of some 80,000 clones in the sample, 90% to 97% were seen once. The sequencing sample was made of PBMCs. This receptor was taken from a woman aged 18-29 years in good health and CMV-seronegative. The chain uses TRBV14 and TRBJ2-5; no definite D call. In DNA form, the CDR3 reads TGTGCCAGCAGCCAAGACGCGGTATCGTACCAAGAGACCCAGTACTTC. It yields the protein CASSQDAVSYQETQYF.